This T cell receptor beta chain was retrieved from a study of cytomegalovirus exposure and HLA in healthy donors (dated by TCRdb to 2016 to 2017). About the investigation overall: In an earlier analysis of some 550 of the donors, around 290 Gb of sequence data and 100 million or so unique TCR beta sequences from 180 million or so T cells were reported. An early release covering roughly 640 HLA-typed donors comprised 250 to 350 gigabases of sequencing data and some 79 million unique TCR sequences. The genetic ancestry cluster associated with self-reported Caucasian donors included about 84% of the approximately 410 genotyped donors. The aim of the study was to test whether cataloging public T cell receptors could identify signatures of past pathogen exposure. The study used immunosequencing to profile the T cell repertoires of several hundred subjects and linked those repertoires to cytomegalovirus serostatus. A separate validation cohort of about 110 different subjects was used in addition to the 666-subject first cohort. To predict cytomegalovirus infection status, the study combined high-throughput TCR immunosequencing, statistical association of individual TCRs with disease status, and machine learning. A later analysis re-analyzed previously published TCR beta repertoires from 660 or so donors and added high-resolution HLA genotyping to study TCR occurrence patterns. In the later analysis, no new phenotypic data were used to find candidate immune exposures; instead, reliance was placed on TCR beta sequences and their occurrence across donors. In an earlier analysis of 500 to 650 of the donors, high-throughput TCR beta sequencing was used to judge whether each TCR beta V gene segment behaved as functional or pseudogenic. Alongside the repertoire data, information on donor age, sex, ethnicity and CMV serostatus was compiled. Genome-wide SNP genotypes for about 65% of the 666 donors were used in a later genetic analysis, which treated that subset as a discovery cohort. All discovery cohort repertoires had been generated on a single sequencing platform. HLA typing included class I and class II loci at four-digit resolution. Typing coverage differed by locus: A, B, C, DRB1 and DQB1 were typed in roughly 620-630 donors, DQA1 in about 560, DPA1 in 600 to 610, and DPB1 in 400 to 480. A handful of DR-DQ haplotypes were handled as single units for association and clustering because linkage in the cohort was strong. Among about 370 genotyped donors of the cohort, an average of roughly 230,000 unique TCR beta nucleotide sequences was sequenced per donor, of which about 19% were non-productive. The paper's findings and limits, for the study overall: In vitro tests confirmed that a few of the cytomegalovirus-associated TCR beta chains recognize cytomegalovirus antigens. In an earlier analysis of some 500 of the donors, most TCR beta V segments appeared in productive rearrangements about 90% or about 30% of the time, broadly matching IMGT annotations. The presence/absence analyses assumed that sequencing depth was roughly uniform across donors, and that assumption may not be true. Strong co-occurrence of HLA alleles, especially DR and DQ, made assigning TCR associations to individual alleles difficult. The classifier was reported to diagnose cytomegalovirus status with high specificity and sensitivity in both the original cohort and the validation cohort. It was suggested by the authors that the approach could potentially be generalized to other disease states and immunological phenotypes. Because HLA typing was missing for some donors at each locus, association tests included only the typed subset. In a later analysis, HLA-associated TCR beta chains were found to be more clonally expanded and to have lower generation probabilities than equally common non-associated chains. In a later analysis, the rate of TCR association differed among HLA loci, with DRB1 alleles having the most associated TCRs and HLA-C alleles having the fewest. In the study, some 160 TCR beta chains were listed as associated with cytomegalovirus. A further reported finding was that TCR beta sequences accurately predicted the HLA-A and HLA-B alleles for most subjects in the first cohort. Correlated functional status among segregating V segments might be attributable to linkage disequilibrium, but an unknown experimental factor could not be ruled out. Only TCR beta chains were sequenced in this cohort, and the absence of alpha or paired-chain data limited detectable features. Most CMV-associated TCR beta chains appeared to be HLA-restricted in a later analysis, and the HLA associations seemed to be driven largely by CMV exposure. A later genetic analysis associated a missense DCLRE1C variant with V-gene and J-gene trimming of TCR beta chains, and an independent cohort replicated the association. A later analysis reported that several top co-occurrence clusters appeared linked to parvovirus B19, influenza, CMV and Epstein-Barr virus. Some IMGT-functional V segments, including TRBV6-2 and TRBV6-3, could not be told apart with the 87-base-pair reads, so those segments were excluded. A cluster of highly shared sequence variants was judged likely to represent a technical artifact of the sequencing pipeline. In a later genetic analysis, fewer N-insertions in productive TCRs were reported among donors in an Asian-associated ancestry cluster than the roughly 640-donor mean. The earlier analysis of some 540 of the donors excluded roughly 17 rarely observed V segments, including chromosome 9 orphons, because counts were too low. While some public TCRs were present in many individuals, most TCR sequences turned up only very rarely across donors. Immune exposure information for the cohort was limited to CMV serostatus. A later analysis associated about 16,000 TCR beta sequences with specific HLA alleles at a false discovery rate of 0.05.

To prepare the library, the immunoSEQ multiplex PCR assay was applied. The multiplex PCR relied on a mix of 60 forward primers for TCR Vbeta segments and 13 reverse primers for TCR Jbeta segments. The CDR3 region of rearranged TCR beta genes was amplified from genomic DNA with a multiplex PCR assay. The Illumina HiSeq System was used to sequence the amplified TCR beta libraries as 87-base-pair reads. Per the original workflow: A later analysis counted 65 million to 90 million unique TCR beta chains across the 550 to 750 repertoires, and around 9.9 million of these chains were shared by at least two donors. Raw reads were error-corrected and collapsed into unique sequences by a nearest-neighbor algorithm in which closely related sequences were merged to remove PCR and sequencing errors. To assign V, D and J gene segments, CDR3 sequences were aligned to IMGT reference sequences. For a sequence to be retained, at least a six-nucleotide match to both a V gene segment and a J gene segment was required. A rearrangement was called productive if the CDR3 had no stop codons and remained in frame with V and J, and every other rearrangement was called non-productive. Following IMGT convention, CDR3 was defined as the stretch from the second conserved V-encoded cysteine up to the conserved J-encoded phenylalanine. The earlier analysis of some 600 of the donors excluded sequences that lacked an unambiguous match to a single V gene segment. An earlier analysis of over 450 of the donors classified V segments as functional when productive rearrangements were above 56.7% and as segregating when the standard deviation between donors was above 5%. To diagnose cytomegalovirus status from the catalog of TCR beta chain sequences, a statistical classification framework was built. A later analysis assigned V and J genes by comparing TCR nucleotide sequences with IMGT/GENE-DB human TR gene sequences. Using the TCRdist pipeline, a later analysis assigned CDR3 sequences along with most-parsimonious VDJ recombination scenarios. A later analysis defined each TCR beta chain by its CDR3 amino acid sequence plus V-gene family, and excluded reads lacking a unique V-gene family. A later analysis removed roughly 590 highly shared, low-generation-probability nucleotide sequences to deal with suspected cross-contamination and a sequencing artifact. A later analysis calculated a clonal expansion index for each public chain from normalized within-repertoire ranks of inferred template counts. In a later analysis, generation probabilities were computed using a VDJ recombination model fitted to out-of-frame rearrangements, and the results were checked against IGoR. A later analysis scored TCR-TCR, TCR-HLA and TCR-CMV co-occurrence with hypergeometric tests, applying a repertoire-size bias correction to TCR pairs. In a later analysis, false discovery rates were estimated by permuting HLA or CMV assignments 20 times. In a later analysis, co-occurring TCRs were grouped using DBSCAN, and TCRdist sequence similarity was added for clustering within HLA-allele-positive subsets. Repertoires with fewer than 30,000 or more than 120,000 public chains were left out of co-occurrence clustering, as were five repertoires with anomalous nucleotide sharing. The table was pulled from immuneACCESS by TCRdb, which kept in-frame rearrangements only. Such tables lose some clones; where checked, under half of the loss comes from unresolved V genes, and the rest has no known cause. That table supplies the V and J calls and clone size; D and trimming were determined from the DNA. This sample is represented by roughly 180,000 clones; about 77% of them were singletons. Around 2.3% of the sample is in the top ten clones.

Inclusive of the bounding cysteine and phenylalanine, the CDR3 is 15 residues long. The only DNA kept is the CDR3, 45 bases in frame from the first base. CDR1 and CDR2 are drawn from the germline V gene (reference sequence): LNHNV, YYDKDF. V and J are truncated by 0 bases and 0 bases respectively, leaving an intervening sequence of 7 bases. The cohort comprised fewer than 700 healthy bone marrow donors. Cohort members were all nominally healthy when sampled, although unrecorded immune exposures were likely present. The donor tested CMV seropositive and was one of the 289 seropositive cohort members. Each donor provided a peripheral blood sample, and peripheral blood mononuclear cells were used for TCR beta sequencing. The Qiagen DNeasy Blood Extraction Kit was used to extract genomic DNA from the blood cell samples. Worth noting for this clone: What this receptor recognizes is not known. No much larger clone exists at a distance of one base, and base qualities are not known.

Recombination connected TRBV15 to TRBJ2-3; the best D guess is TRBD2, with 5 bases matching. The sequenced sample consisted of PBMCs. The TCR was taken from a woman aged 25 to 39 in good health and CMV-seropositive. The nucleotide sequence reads TGTGCCACCAGCAGAGATAGGACTAGCACAGATACGCAGTATTTT. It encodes CATSRDRTSTDTQYF.